Below are 2 T cell receptor beta chains sequenced from a single sample in a study of type 1 regulatory T cells. TCRdb re-derived calls from the reads in MiXCR, one entry per CDR3 protein. The sample lists about 59,000 distinct CDR3 sequences; less than 65% were seen once. These receptors' antigens are unknown. Sequenced input: cultured non-Tr1 T cells, either the whole culture or a sorted T cell fraction (not recorded which). These receptors were taken from a human donor in good health.

The rearrangement joins TRBV29-1 to TRBJ1-5; D is possibly TRBD1 (6 bases). V was clipped by 4 bases and J by 9 bases, with 16 bases between them. Germline CDR1 is SQVTM and CDR2 is ANQGSEA. The CDR3 extends over 13 amino acids. This CDR3 is CSVGRDKKGPQHF. In nucleotides, the CDR3 is TGCAGCGTTGGACGGGACAAGAAAGGGCCCCAGCATTTT.

The rearrangement joins TRBV5-1 to TRBJ2-1; tentatively, D is TRBD1 or TRBD2 (5 bases each). With 0 bases removed from V and 4 bases from J, the gap between germline ends came to 14 bases. Germline V gives CDR1 SGHRS, CDR2 YFSETQ. The CDR3 contains 16 residues. CDR3 bases: TGCGCCAGCAGCTTGGAAGGGACCATGATTTACAATGAGCAGTTCTTC. It specifies CASSLEGTMIYNEQFF.